This entry is about one TCR beta chain. The method was immunoSEQ multiplex PCR; TCRdb's version includes in-frame clones alone and lacks a portion of them. The profile shows about 29,000 clones, around nine tenths of them singletons. The germline V gene encodes CDR1 SGHVS and CDR2 FQNEAQ. The CDR3 totals 14 residues. The V end was cut by 4 bases, the J end by 3 bases, with 13 bases between. The sample belongs to a study of control samples from healthy donors and cancer patients. Sequenced input: formalin-fixed, paraffin-embedded tissue. The rearrangement joins TRBV7-8 to TRBJ2-7; the D gene is possibly TRBD1 (6 bases). The receptor comes from a female donor with melanoma. The CDR3 is CASSSGQSLYEQYF. CDR3 coding DNA: TGTGCCAGCAGCTCAGGACAGTCCCTCTACGAGCAGTACTTC. Using reference TRBV7-8 and TRBJ2-7 for the parts outside the CDR3, the full variable domain is GAGVSQSPRYKVAKRGQDVALRCDPISGHVSLFWYQQALGQGPEFLTYFQNEAQLDKSGLPSDRFFAERPEGSVSTLKIQRTQQEDSAVYLCASSSGQSLYEQYFGPGTRLTVT.